This is a list of T cell receptor beta chains from one sample in a study of blood T cell repertoires in COVID-19. Clones were sequenced by immunoSEQ multiplex PCR, and TCRdb holds only the in-frame ones, with some missing. The table lists tens of thousands of clones, approximately 86% of them singletons, with about 61% in the top ten. Sequenced: peripheral blood. The receptors originated from an older man with acute or convalescent COVID-19. CDR3s include the opening cysteine and the closing phenylalanine or tryptophan. A D gene is named only where the DNA matches it firmly. For some rows the clone size is stated as once, few or many, or as a class when expanded; others skip it.

J gene: TRBJ1-2; clone size: -; D gene: TRBD1; V gene: TRBV12-3/TRBV12-4; CDR3 length: 12; CDR3 protein: CASSLQGEGYTF; CDR3 DNA: TGTGCCAGCAGTTTACAGGGGGAAGGCTACACCTTC
J gene: TRBJ2-5; clone size: -; D gene: TRBD2; V gene: TRBV13; CDR3 length: 16; CDR3 protein: CASSSGLAGTQETQYF; CDR3 DNA: TGTGCCAGCAGCTCTGGACTAGCGGGGACCCAAGAGACCCAGTACTTC
J gene: TRBJ2-3; clone size: -; D gene: TRBD1; V gene: TRBV4-3; CDR3 length: 18; CDR3 protein: CASSQEGPGQGLKDTQYF; CDR3 DNA: TGCGCCAGCAGCCAAGAAGGTCCGGGACAGGGGCTGAAAGATACGCAGTATTTT
J gene: TRBJ1-1; clone size: -; D gene: -; V gene: TRBV29-1; CDR3 length: 13; CDR3 protein: CSVAGQVNAEAFF; CDR3 DNA: TGCAGCGTTGCTGGTCAGGTGAACGCTGAAGCTTTCTTT
J gene: TRBJ1-2; clone size: -; D gene: TRBD1; V gene: TRBV7-2; CDR3 length: 13; CDR3 protein: CATKTGDDYGYTF; CDR3 DNA: TGTGCCACTAAGACAGGGGATGACTATGGCTACACCTTC
J gene: TRBJ2-7; clone size: -; D gene: -; V gene: TRBV6-1; CDR3 length: 13; CDR3 protein: CASSDRDTYEQYF; CDR3 DNA: TGTGCCAGCAGTGACCGGGACACCTACGAGCAGTACTTC
J gene: TRBJ2-1; clone size: once; D gene: -; V gene: TRBV18; CDR3 length: 12; CDR3 protein: CASSPDTNEQFF; CDR3 DNA: TGTGCCAGCTCACCCGACACTAATGAGCAGTTCTTC
J gene: TRBJ2-1; clone size: -; D gene: TRBD2; V gene: TRBV3-1/TRBV3-2; CDR3 length: 13; CDR3 protein: CASSPPGGNEQFF; CDR3 DNA: TGTGCCAGCAGCCCCCCGGGGGGCAATGAGCAGTTCTTC
J gene: TRBJ1-4; clone size: once; D gene: -; V gene: TRBV19; CDR3 length: 14; CDR3 protein: CASRVAGGNEKLFF; CDR3 DNA: TGTGCCAGTAGAGTCGCGGGGGGTAATGAAAAACTGTTTTTT
J gene: TRBJ1-2; clone size: -; D gene: -; V gene: TRBV3-1/TRBV3-2; CDR3 length: 14; CDR3 protein: CASSQEGPWNGYTF; CDR3 DNA: TGTGCCAGCAGCCAAGAGGGGCCCTGGAATGGCTACACCTTC
J gene: TRBJ2-1; clone size: -; D gene: TRBD1; V gene: TRBV7-8; CDR3 length: 12; CDR3 protein: CASSLSTGGRFF; CDR3 DNA: TGTGCCAGCAGCCTCTCGACAGGGGGTAGGTTCTTC
J gene: TRBJ1-2; clone size: -; D gene: TRBD1; V gene: TRBV6-4; CDR3 length: 13; CDR3 protein: CASSDSTGDGYTF; CDR3 DNA: TGTGCCAGCAGTGACTCAACAGGGGACGGCTACACCTTC
J gene: TRBJ2-5; clone size: -; D gene: TRBD2; V gene: TRBV15; CDR3 length: 17; CDR3 protein: CATSRDGTGGGQETQYF; CDR3 DNA: TGTGCCACCAGCAGAGATGGGACGGGAGGTGGGCAAGAGACCCAGTACTTC
J gene: TRBJ2-3; clone size: -; D gene: -; V gene: TRBV11-2; CDR3 length: 17; CDR3 protein: CASSLNWDLRGVDTQYF; CDR3 DNA: TGTGCCAGCAGCTTAAACTGGGACCTCCGCGGGGTAGATACGCAGTATTTT
J gene: TRBJ1-2; clone size: -; D gene: -; V gene: TRBV5-4; CDR3 length: 14; CDR3 protein: CASTIFGVGGGYTF; CDR3 DNA: TGTGCCAGCACCATATTCGGGGTAGGGGGTGGCTACACCTTC
J gene: TRBJ1-5; clone size: -; D gene: -; V gene: TRBV7-7; CDR3 length: 13; CDR3 protein: CASSSGANQPQHF; CDR3 DNA: TGTGCCAGCAGCTCGGGAGCAAATCAGCCCCAGCATTTT
J gene: TRBJ2-7; clone size: -; D gene: -; V gene: TRBV5-5; CDR3 length: 12; CDR3 protein: CASSLEHYEQYF; CDR3 DNA: TGTGCCAGCAGCTTGGAACACTACGAGCAGTACTTC
J gene: TRBJ1-1; clone size: -; D gene: -; V gene: TRBV11-2; CDR3 length: 12; CDR3 protein: CASSHIPTEAFF; CDR3 DNA: TGTGCCAGCAGCCACATCCCGACTGAAGCTTTCTTT
J gene: TRBJ2-7; clone size: -; D gene: -; V gene: TRBV3-1/TRBV3-2; CDR3 length: 13; CDR3 protein: CASSQGNPNSRYF; CDR3 DNA: TGTGCCAGCAGCCAAGGGAACCCAAACTCTAGGTACTTC
J gene: TRBJ2-1; clone size: few; D gene: -; V gene: TRBV23-1; CDR3 length: 18; CDR3 protein: CASSPRVAKGTAYNEQFF; CDR3 DNA: TGCGCCAGCAGTCCCCGGGTAGCGAAGGGAACTGCGTACAATGAGCAGTTCTTC
J gene: TRBJ1-5; clone size: few; D gene: -; V gene: TRBV6-1; CDR3 length: 16; CDR3 protein: CASSELISRGNQPQHF; CDR3 DNA: TGTGCCAGCAGTGAACTTATCTCCCGGGGCAATCAGCCCCAGCATTTT
J gene: TRBJ1-2; clone size: -; D gene: -; V gene: TRBV19; CDR3 length: 15; CDR3 protein: CASSIDRGGQGGYTF; CDR3 DNA: TGTGCCAGTAGTATAGATCGCGGGGGCCAGGGAGGCTACACCTTC
J gene: TRBJ1-2; clone size: -; D gene: TRBD1; V gene: TRBV2; CDR3 length: 14; CDR3 protein: CASRSQQGTYGYTF; CDR3 DNA: TGTGCCAGCAGGTCGCAACAGGGGACGTATGGCTACACCTTC
J gene: TRBJ2-3; clone size: once; D gene: -; V gene: TRBV9; CDR3 length: 16; CDR3 protein: CASSVDGYGPRDTQYF; CDR3 DNA: TGTGCCAGCAGCGTAGATGGGTATGGGCCGCGAGATACGCAGTATTTT
J gene: TRBJ1-6; clone size: -; D gene: TRBD1; V gene: TRBV5-1; CDR3 length: 15; CDR3 protein: CASSLGDRLNSPLHF; CDR3 DNA: TGCGCCAGCAGCTTGGGGGACAGGCTTAATTCACCCCTCCACTTT
J gene: TRBJ1-1; clone size: -; D gene: -; V gene: TRBV19; CDR3 length: 15; CDR3 protein: CASSTPGLGNTEAFF; CDR3 DNA: TGTGCCAGTAGTACCCCGGGACTGGGGAACACTGAAGCTTTCTTT
J gene: TRBJ2-7; clone size: few; D gene: TRBD2; V gene: TRBV7-9; CDR3 length: 15; CDR3 protein: CASSLVLGGAYEQYF; CDR3 DNA: TGTGCCAGCAGCTTAGTACTCGGGGGGGCATACGAGCAGTACTTC
J gene: TRBJ1-1; clone size: -; D gene: -; V gene: TRBV19; CDR3 length: 16; CDR3 protein: CASSRNLDGRDTEAFF; CDR3 DNA: TGTGCCAGTAGCCGGAACCTTGACGGGAGGGACACTGAAGCTTTCTTT
J gene: TRBJ1-1; clone size: -; D gene: -; V gene: TRBV5-6; CDR3 length: 12; CDR3 protein: CASSLSDRPPFF; CDR3 DNA: TGTGCCAGCAGCTTATCAGACAGGCCGCCTTTCTTT
J gene: TRBJ1-4; clone size: once; D gene: TRBD1; V gene: TRBV27; CDR3 length: 12; CDR3 protein: CASSFSQGELFF; CDR3 DNA: TGTGCCAGCAGTTTTTCACAGGGGGAACTGTTTTTT
J gene: TRBJ1-1; clone size: -; D gene: -; V gene: TRBV28; CDR3 length: 14; CDR3 protein: CASINGQRTTEAFF; CDR3 DNA: TGTGCCAGCATAAACGGACAGAGAACGACTGAAGCTTTCTTT
J gene: TRBJ2-4; clone size: -; D gene: TRBD1; V gene: TRBV6-2/TRBV6-3; CDR3 length: 14; CDR3 protein: CASSRTGGVNIQYF; CDR3 DNA: TGTGCCAGCAGTCGGACAGGAGGAGTAAACATTCAGTACTTC
J gene: TRBJ2-1; clone size: -; D gene: TRBD1; V gene: TRBV11-3; CDR3 length: 15; CDR3 protein: CASSLGATGANEQFF; CDR3 DNA: TGTGCCAGCAGCTTAGGGGCTACAGGGGCCAATGAGCAGTTCTTC
J gene: TRBJ2-7; clone size: -; D gene: TRBD1; V gene: TRBV7-9; CDR3 length: 14; CDR3 protein: CASKRGTGGDEQYF; CDR3 DNA: TGTGCCAGCAAGAGGGGGACAGGGGGCGACGAGCAGTACTTC
J gene: TRBJ1-2; clone size: -; D gene: TRBD1; V gene: TRBV19; CDR3 length: 14; CDR3 protein: CASSINRGEGGYTF; CDR3 DNA: TGTGCCAGTAGTATTAACAGGGGAGAAGGCGGCTACACCTTC
J gene: TRBJ2-5; clone size: -; D gene: TRBD2; V gene: TRBV29-1; CDR3 length: 13; CDR3 protein: CSVGVSGEETQYF; CDR3 DNA: TGCAGCGTTGGAGTTAGCGGGGAAGAGACCCAGTACTTC
J gene: TRBJ1-1; clone size: -; D gene: -; V gene: TRBV5-5; CDR3 length: 17; CDR3 protein: CASSASERITWNTEAFF; CDR3 DNA: TGTGCCAGCAGCGCCTCGGAGAGGATAACTTGGAACACTGAAGCTTTCTTT
J gene: TRBJ2-2; clone size: -; D gene: TRBD2; V gene: TRBV7-2; CDR3 length: 18; CDR3 protein: CASSLMSSGRSYTGELFF; CDR3 DNA: TGTGCCAGCAGCTTAATGTCTAGCGGGAGAAGTTACACCGGGGAGCTGTTTTTT
J gene: TRBJ2-5; clone size: few; D gene: -; V gene: TRBV5-4; CDR3 length: 14; CDR3 protein: CASSLDSGRETQYF; CDR3 DNA: TGTGCCAGCAGCTTGGACTCAGGAAGAGAGACCCAGTACTTC
J gene: TRBJ2-3; clone size: -; D gene: -; V gene: TRBV9; CDR3 length: 13; CDR3 protein: CASSPTSTDTQYF; CDR3 DNA: TGTGCCAGCAGCCCGACTAGCACAGATACGCAGTATTTT
J gene: TRBJ1-1; clone size: -; D gene: -; V gene: TRBV7-9; CDR3 length: 12; CDR3 protein: CASSLDDSGAFF; CDR3 DNA: TGTGCCAGCAGCTTAGATGATTCAGGGGCTTTCTTT
J gene: TRBJ1-2; clone size: -; D gene: TRBD1; V gene: TRBV7-2; CDR3 length: 18; CDR3 protein: CASSQVIAGTGGGGGYTF; CDR3 DNA: TGTGCCAGCAGCCAAGTCATCGCCGGGACAGGGGGAGGTGGTGGCTACACCTTC
J gene: TRBJ2-7; clone size: few; D gene: TRBD2; V gene: TRBV7-8; CDR3 length: 17; CDR3 protein: CASSLALAGGILHEQYF; CDR3 DNA: TGTGCCAGCAGCTTAGCACTAGCGGGGGGAATTTTGCACGAGCAGTACTTC
J gene: TRBJ2-7; clone size: -; D gene: TRBD1; V gene: TRBV5-1; CDR3 length: 15; CDR3 protein: CASSGTGVGAYEQYF; CDR3 DNA: TGCGCCAGCAGCGGGACAGGGGTCGGAGCCTACGAGCAGTACTTC
J gene: TRBJ1-2; clone size: -; D gene: -; V gene: TRBV30; CDR3 length: 12; CDR3 protein: CALQNSNYGYTF; CDR3 DNA: TGTGCCTTACAGAATTCTAACTATGGCTACACCTTC
J gene: TRBJ2-2; clone size: -; D gene: -; V gene: TRBV7-2; CDR3 length: 13; CDR3 protein: CASSSGATGELFF; CDR3 DNA: TGTGCCAGCAGCTCGGGTGCCACCGGGGAGCTGTTTTTT
J gene: TRBJ2-7; clone size: -; D gene: -; V gene: TRBV7-2; CDR3 length: 13; CDR3 protein: CASSLGGGRGLYF; CDR3 DNA: TGTGCCAGCAGCTTAGGTGGAGGGCGGGGGCTGTACTTC
J gene: TRBJ2-3; clone size: -; D gene: -; V gene: TRBV15; CDR3 length: 18; CDR3 protein: CATSRGRAGGGSTDTQYF; CDR3 DNA: TGTGCCACCAGCAGAGGGCGAGCAGGGGGAGGAAGCACAGATACGCAGTATTTT
J gene: TRBJ2-3; clone size: -; D gene: -; V gene: TRBV6-5; CDR3 length: 14; CDR3 protein: CASSYSLITDTQYF; CDR3 DNA: TGTGCCAGCAGTTACTCCCTTATCACAGATACGCAGTATTTT
J gene: TRBJ1-6; clone size: few; D gene: -; V gene: TRBV7-2; CDR3 length: 14; CDR3 protein: CASSSTGDNSPLHF; CDR3 DNA: TGTGCCAGCAGTTCGACAGGCGATAATTCACCCCTCCACTTT
J gene: TRBJ2-7; clone size: -; D gene: TRBD2; V gene: TRBV5-1; CDR3 length: 14; CDR3 protein: CASSIAGGYYEQYF; CDR3 DNA: TGCGCCAGCAGCATAGCGGGGGGTTACTACGAGCAGTACTTC